The rows below give T cell receptor beta chains drawn from one sample of a study of T cells in Graves' hyperthyroidism and ophthalmopathy. TCRdb redid the calling of the multiplex PCR reads with MiXCR, one entry per CDR3 protein. The data hold some 690,000 distinct CDR3 sequences, with roughly 17% observed a single time. The sample comprised blood. These receptors originate from a man in his fifties or sixties with Graves' hyperthyroidism. The CDR3 runs from the conserved cysteine through the conserved F or W. Fields, in order: V gene, J gene, D gene, clone size, CDR3 DNA, CDR3 protein. A D gene is named only where the DNA matches it firmly. The listing skips clone size in some rows; elsewhere it reads once, few, many or a size class.

TRBV27	TRBJ2-3	TRBD2	many	TGTGCCAGCAGTTTAGGACTAGCGGGAGGGTCGCCAGATACGCAGTATTTT	CASSLGLAGGSPDTQYF
TRBV27	TRBJ1-2	-	many	TGTGCCAGCACCCCCCGGTCGCCCGGCTACACCTTC	CASTPRSPGYTF
TRBV19	TRBJ1-1	-	few	TGTGCCAGTAGGTTGTGGGAGGGGACTGAAGCTTTCTTT	CASRLWEGTEAFF
TRBV9	TRBJ2-2	-	many	TGTGCCAGCAGGGGACGGAACACCGGGGAGCTGTTTTTT	CASRGRNTGELFF
TRBV2	TRBJ1-3	TRBD1	-	TGTGCCAACAGAGGGACAGGGGGCAACTCTGGAAACACCATATATTTT	CANRGTGGNSGNTIYF
TRBV27	TRBJ2-3	TRBD2	few	TGTGCCAGCAGTAAAGGGACTAGCGGGAGGCTGGGCACAGATACGCAGTATTTT	CASSKGTSGRLGTDTQYF
TRBV4-1	TRBJ2-1	-	few	TGCGCCAGCAGCCTTCCTCCGGCAGACAATGAGCAGTTCTTC	CASSLPPADNEQFF
TRBV10-3	TRBJ2-5	TRBD1	many	TGTGCCATCTCAAAAGAGACAGGGGTTGAGACCCAGTACTTC	CAISKETGVETQYF
TRBV6-1	TRBJ1-1	-	many	TGTGCCAGCAGACAGGGATCTCCCCCTGAAGCTTTCTTT	CASRQGSPPEAFF
TRBV7-9	TRBJ2-2	TRBD1	many	TGTGCCAGCAGCGGACAGGGTTGGGAGCTGTTTTTT	CASSGQGWELFF
TRBV5-1	TRBJ2-1	TRBD2	few	TGCGCCAGCAGCTTGGACGTTCTAGCGGGAAATTCTGGTGAGCAGTTCTTC	CASSLDVLAGNSGEQFF
TRBV20-1	TRBJ1-5	-	-	TGCAGTGCTAGTTCCAGGTACCAGCCCCAGCATTTT	CSASSRYQPQHF
TRBV10-3	TRBJ2-7	-	many	TGTGCCATCAGTGAGTCGCATTCGGGCAGCTCCTACGAGCAGTACTTC	CAISESHSGSSYEQYF
TRBV11-3	TRBJ2-1	-	few	TGTGCCAGCAGCCAGGACGGTCCGGCGCGGGGCTCCTACAATGAGCAGTTCTTC	CASSQDGPARGSYNEQFF
TRBV18	TRBJ2-2	-	-	TGTGCCAGCTCACCACCGTCCTCCGGGGAGCTGTTTTTT	CASSPPSSGELFF
TRBV7-3	TRBJ2-1	-	few	TGTGCCAGCAGCTTAACTTTGGGCCTCGGCCATCCCGAGCAGTTCTTC	CASSLTLGLGHPEQFF
TRBV6-5	TRBJ2-7	TRBD1	few	TGTGCCAGCAGTTACTCGGCGGGACAGGCTAACTACGAGCAGTACTTC	CASSYSAGQANYEQYF
TRBV6-5	TRBJ2-1	-	-	TGTGCCAGCAGTTTCTACCGGGACTTAAATGAGCAGTTCTTC	CASSFYRDLNEQFF
TRBV6-8	TRBJ2-5	-	many	TGTGCCAGCCTGTCTATGCGGGGAACGGAGACCCAGTACTTC	CASLSMRGTETQYF
TRBV18	TRBJ2-7	TRBD1	many	TGTGCCAGCTCCCTCGGACAGGTGGCCTACGAGCAGTACTTC	CASSLGQVAYEQYF